A selection of T cell receptor beta chains follows, all from one sample in a study of T cells after somatic rescue of genetic block. Profiled with immunoSEQ multiplex PCR; TCRdb holds only in-frame clones, not every one. The sample has tens of thousands of clones; just over 90% are singletons. What was sequenced was peripheral blood mononuclear cells (PBMCs). These receptors originate from a man aged 40-49 years. Each CDR3 is given with its conserved first and last residue. The order of the fields is D gene, V gene, clone size, J gene, CDR3 protein, CDR3 DNA. A D gene is named only where the DNA matches it firmly. Some rows have no size entry. The others give once, few or many, or a class for an expanded clone.

>TRBD1|TRBV6-5|NA|TRBJ2-2
CASSSRARGQGGELFF
TGTGCCAGCAGTTCGCGGGCCAGGGGGCAAGGCGGGGAGCTGTTTTTT
>NA|TRBV9|NA|TRBJ2-7
CASSAAGGSNYEQYF
TGTGCCAGCAGTGCCGCTGGGGGAAGCAACTACGAGCAGTACTTC
>NA|TRBV25-1|NA|TRBJ2-1
CASSETDYNEQFF
TGTGCCAGCAGTGAAACGGACTACAATGAGCAGTTCTTC
>TRBD1|TRBV28|once|TRBJ2-7
CASRDGTGGGKQYF
TGTGCCAGCAGGGACGGGACAGGGGGCGGGAAGCAGTACTTC
>NA|TRBV30|once|TRBJ1-3
CAWSEGTSGNTIYF
TGTGCCTGGAGTGAAGGGACCTCTGGAAACACCATATATTTT
>NA|TRBV4-2|NA|TRBJ2-5
CASSNRDMEAETQYF
TGTGCCAGCAGCAACCGGGACATGGAGGCAGAGACCCAGTACTTC
>TRBD2|TRBV19|NA|TRBJ2-1
CASSVSPSGSYNEQFF
TGTGCCAGTAGCGTCTCCCCTAGCGGCTCCTACAATGAGCAGTTCTTC
>NA|TRBV6-5|NA|TRBJ1-4
CASSSRATNEKLFF
TGTGCCAGCAGTTCCAGAGCAACTAATGAAAAACTGTTTTTT
>TRBD1|TRBV25-1|NA|TRBJ2-2
CASNGQATTGELFF
TGTGCCAGCAATGGACAGGCCACAACCGGGGAGCTGTTTTTT
>NA|TRBV29-1|few|TRBJ1-5
CSVGWGNQPQHF
TGCAGCGTTGGATGGGGCAATCAGCCCCAGCATTTT
>TRBD1|TRBV29-1|NA|TRBJ2-5
CSVRGDRGGQETQYF
TGCAGCGTTCGGGGCGACAGGGGTGGCCAAGAGACCCAGTACTTC
>TRBD2|TRBV28|NA|TRBJ2-7
CASFPTSGSYEQYF
TGTGCCAGTTTCCCGACTAGCGGGTCCTACGAGCAGTACTTC
>TRBD2|TRBV12-5|once|TRBJ2-2
CASGLPTLAGNTGELFF
TGTGCTAGTGGTTTGCCAACGCTAGCGGGGAATACCGGGGAGCTGTTTTTT
>NA|TRBV10-3|once|TRBJ1-6
CAIRTELSYNSPLHF
TGTGCCATTCGGACAGAGTTGAGCTATAATTCACCCCTCCACTTT
>NA|TRBV21-1|NA|TRBJ1-1
CASTLQGVAEAFF
TGTGCCAGCACCCTACAGGGGGTAGCTGAAGCTTTCTTT
>NA|TRBV7-9|NA|TRBJ2-2
CASSPSEHTGELFF
TGTGCCAGCAGCCCTTCAGAACACACCGGGGAGCTGTTTTTT
>NA|TRBV11-2|NA|TRBJ2-5
CASSWYGGTETQYF
TGTGCCAGCAGCTGGTACGGGGGTACAGAGACCCAGTACTTC
>NA|TRBV28|NA|TRBJ2-1
CASSLFLSVEQFF
TGTGCCAGCAGTTTATTTTTGTCAGTTGAGCAGTTCTTC
>TRBD2|TRBV5-4|NA|TRBJ2-3
CASRGLAGPDTQYF
TGTGCCAGCAGGGGGCTAGCGGGTCCAGATACGCAGTATTTT
>TRBD2|TRBV5-1|NA|TRBJ2-7
CASSLGLANPQYF
TGCGCCAGCAGCTTGGGACTAGCGAACCCGCAGTACTTC
>NA|TRBV7-8|NA|TRBJ2-7
CASSSPTGRTYEQYF
TGTGCCAGCAGCTCCCCGACAGGGAGGACCTACGAGCAGTACTTC
>NA|TRBV7-6|NA|TRBJ2-2
CASSMGAITGELFF
TGTGCCAGCAGCATGGGCGCGATCACCGGGGAGCTGTTTTTT
>NA|TRBV14|once|TRBJ1-1
CASSLGRGLLNTEAFF
TGTGCCAGCAGCCTTGGACGGGGGCTTTTGAACACTGAAGCTTTCTTT
>NA|TRBV18|NA|TRBJ1-2
CASSLGFGYTF
TGTGCCAGCTCACTTGGGTTTGGCTACACCTTC
>TRBD2|TRBV29-1|NA|TRBJ2-1
CSVISGRLINEQFF
TGCAGCGTAATTAGCGGGAGGCTTATCAATGAGCAGTTCTTC
>TRBD2|TRBV10-3|NA|TRBJ2-7
CAILADPSYEQYF
TGTGCCATCCTAGCGGACCCCTCCTACGAGCAGTACTTC
>NA|TRBV7-9|NA|TRBJ2-5
CASSDWRGRETQYF
TGTGCCAGCAGCGATTGGCGGGGGCGGGAGACCCAGTACTTC
>TRBD2|TRBV27|NA|TRBJ2-7
CASSSNLAGGYEQYF
TGTGCCAGCAGTTCCAACCTAGCGGGGGGCTACGAGCAGTACTTC
>NA|TRBV18|NA|TRBJ2-7
CASSRGAGTYEQYF
TGTGCCAGCTCTAGGGGGGCAGGGACCTACGAGCAGTACTTC
>TRBD2|TRBV5-5|NA|TRBJ2-1
CASSFGLAGGLNYNEQFF
TGTGCCAGCAGCTTCGGCCTAGCGGGGGGACTAAACTACAATGAGCAGTTCTTC
>TRBD1|TRBV10-3|once|TRBJ2-7
CAISEMRDRASEQYF
TGTGCCATCAGTGAGATGCGGGACAGGGCTTCCGAGCAGTACTTC
>NA|TRBV27|NA|TRBJ2-1
CASSPAGRGAYNEQFF
TGTGCCAGCAGCCCCGCGGGCCGGGGAGCATACAATGAGCAGTTCTTC
>NA|TRBV5-8|once|TRBJ1-1
CASSMLGQGDTEAFF
TGTGCCAGCAGCATGCTCGGGCAGGGCGACACTGAAGCTTTCTTT
>NA|TRBV6-1|NA|TRBJ1-6
CASGGQANSPLHF
TGTGCCAGCGGAGGGCAGGCCAATTCACCCCTCCACTTT
>NA|TRBV7-6|NA|TRBJ2-7
CASSLGHTSYEQYF
TGTGCCAGCAGCTTAGGACATACCTCCTACGAGCAGTACTTC
>TRBD2|TRBV15|NA|TRBJ2-7
CATSTLLAGGSSYEQYF
TGTGCCACCAGCACATTACTAGCGGGAGGGAGCTCCTACGAGCAGTACTTC
>NA|TRBV5-4|NA|TRBJ2-3
CASRPGGSGGLSTDTQYF
TGTGCCAGCAGGCCAGGGGGGAGCGGGGGCCTTAGCACAGATACGCAGTATTTT
>NA|TRBV13|once|TRBJ2-5
CASRGAGAQETQYF
TGTGCCAGCAGGGGTGCGGGGGCCCAAGAGACCCAGTACTTC
>NA|TRBV27|NA|TRBJ2-2
CASSLFGPDTGELFF
TGTGCCAGCAGTTTATTCGGGCCGGACACCGGGGAGCTGTTTTTT
>TRBD1|TRBV6-1|NA|TRBJ2-1
CASSADGTGVREQFF
TGTGCCAGCAGTGCGGACGGGACAGGGGTGCGTGAGCAGTTCTTC
>NA|TRBV5-1|NA|TRBJ2-7
CASSLALTGSSYEQYF
TGCGCCAGCAGCTTGGCCTTAACAGGGAGTTCCTACGAGCAGTACTTC
>NA|TRBV10-3|NA|TRBJ2-3
CASLPGPDTDTQYF
TGTGCCAGCCTACCGGGACCCGACACAGATACGCAGTATTTT
>NA|TRBV7-8|NA|TRBJ1-3
CASSLATDSGNTIYF
TGTGCCAGCAGCTTAGCGACAGACTCTGGAAACACCATATATTTT
>NA|TRBV7-6|NA|TRBJ2-2
CASSSGGRTTGELFF
TGTGCCAGCAGCTCAGGGGGGAGGACCACCGGGGAGCTGTTTTTT
>TRBD1|TRBV13|NA|TRBJ2-3
CASSPPTGGESDTQYF
TGTGCCAGCAGCCCCCCGACAGGGGGCGAGTCAGATACGCAGTATTTT
>TRBD2|TRBV27|NA|TRBJ2-7
CASSSGTRGREQYF
TGTGCCAGCAGTTCCGGGACTAGGGGAAGAGAGCAGTACTTC
>NA|TRBV11-3|NA|TRBJ2-3
CASSLDPGGGTDTQYF
TGTGCCAGCAGCTTAGATCCAGGCGGGGGCACAGATACGCAGTATTTT
>TRBD2|TRBV7-2|NA|TRBJ2-1
CASSSGLAGGGEQFF
TGTGCCAGCAGCTCGGGACTAGCGGGAGGGGGTGAGCAGTTCTTC
>NA|TRBV19|NA|TRBJ2-5
CASSIATAGGTQYF
TGTGCCAGTAGTATTGCCACGGCGGGCGGGACCCAGTACTTC
>TRBD1|TRBV19|NA|TRBJ2-7
CASSDREILYEQYF
TGTGCCAGTTCGGACAGGGAAATTCTCTACGAGCAGTACTTC
>NA|TRBV11-3|NA|TRBJ2-2
CASSLDRIGRLFF
TGTGCCAGCAGCTTAGATCGCATAGGGAGGCTGTTTTTT
>NA|TRBV19|NA|TRBJ2-1
CASSIEGIPYNEQFF
TGTGCCAGTAGTATTGAGGGAATCCCCTACAATGAGCAGTTCTTC
>NA|TRBV7-2|NA|TRBJ1-5
CASSPPNQPQHF
TGTGCCAGCAGCCCGCCAAATCAGCCCCAGCATTTT
>TRBD2|TRBV4-1|NA|TRBJ2-3
CASSQDPSGTSGSSDTQYF
TGCGCCAGCAGCCAAGATCCGTCAGGAACTAGCGGGAGCTCAGATACGCAGTATTTT
>NA|TRBV4-1|once|TRBJ2-7
CASSIQVPPYEQYF
TGCGCCAGCAGCATACAGGTACCCCCCTACGAGCAGTACTTC